This TCR beta chain was found in a study of T cell changes during pregnancy in multiple sclerosis. Some clones are missing from TCRdb's copy, which holds only in-frame ones; the method was immunoSEQ multiplex PCR. The repertoire consists of 100,000 or so clones, with approximately 90% occurring once and the leading ten covering approximately 1.2%. Trimming took off 6 bases at V and 1 base at J, with 14 bases between the two ends. CDR3 length equals 15 residues. Germline CDR1 and CDR2: MDHEN and SYDVKM. The sequences come from peripheral blood, collected in the second trimester of pregnancy. The rearrangement uses TRBV28 and TRBJ2-3; D not certain. This TCR came from a female donor with multiple sclerosis, enrolled in a pregnancy study. CDR3 residues: CASSLLWPGTDTQYF. CDR3 in DNA: TGTGCCAGCAGCCTTCTGTGGCCTGGCACAGATACGCAGTATTTT.